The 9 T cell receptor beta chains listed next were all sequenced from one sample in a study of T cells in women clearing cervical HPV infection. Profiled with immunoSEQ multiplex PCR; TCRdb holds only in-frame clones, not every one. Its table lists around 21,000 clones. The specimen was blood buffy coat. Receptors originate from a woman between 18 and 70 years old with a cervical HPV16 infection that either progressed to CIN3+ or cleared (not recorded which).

CDR3 bases read: TGCAGTGCCTCGACACGGCGAACCTACAATGAG. Translation gives CSASTRRTYNE. The whole CDR3 sequence reads CSASTRRTYNEQFF. This chain connects TRBV20-1 to TRBJ2-1; D is unclear. The read falls 3 residues short of the CDR3 end, and the missing part is taken from the germline J gene. V was clipped by 6 bases and J by 2 bases, with 14 bases between them. CDR3 length equals 14 residues. In germline, CDR1 is DFQATT, CDR2 SNEGSKA (reference sequence).

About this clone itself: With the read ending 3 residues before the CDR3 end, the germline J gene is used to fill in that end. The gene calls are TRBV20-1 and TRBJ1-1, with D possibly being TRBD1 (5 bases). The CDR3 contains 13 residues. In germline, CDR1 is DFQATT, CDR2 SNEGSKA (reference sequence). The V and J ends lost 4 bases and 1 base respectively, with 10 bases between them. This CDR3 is CSANRQKNTEAFF. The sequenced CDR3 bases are TGCAGTGCTAACCGACAGAAGAACACTGAA.

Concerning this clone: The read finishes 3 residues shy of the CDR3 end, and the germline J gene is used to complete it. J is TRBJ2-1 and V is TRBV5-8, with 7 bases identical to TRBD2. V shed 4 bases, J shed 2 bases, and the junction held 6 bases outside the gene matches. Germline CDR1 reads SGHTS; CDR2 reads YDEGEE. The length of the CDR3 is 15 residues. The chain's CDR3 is CASSGRLAAYNEQFF. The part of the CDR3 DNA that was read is TGTGCCAGCAGCGGCCGACTAGCTGCCTACAATGAG.

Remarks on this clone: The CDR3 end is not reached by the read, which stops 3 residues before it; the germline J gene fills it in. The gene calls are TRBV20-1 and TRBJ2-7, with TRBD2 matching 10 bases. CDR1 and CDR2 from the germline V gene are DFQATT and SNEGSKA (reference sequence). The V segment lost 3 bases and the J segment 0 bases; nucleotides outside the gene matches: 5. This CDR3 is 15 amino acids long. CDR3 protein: CSARGPSGSSYEQYF. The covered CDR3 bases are TGCAGTGCTAGGGGTCCTAGCGGGAGCTCCTACGAG.

Incomplete CDR3 DNA: TGTGCCAGCAGCTTGGGACCAGGGACTAATGAAAAA. It is translated as CASSLGPGTNEK. The whole CDR3 is CASSLGPGTNEKLFF. This chain connects TRBV5-4 to TRBJ1-4; TRBD1 might be the D (5 bases). The read ends 3 residues shy of where the CDR3 ends; the end is completed using the germline J gene. The CDR3 loop spans 15 amino acids. The ends were cut back, 0 bases at V and 2 bases at J, with 8 bases in the middle. The germline CDR1 and CDR2 sequences are SGHNT and YYREEE (reference sequence).

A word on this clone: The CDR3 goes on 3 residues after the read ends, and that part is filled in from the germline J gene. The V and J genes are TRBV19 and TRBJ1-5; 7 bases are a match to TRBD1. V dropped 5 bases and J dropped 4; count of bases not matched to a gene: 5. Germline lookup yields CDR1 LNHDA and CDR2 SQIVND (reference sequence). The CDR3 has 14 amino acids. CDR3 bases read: TGTGCCAGTAGTTCGACAGGGTGGAATCAGCCC. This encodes CASSSTGWNQP. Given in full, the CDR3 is CASSSTGWNQPQHF.

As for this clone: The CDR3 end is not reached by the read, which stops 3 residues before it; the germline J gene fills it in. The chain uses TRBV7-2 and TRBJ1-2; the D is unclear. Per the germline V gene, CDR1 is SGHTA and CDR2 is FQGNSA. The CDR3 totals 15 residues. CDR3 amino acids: CASSPSGPSTDTYTF. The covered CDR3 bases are TGTGCCAGCAGCCCCAGCGGGCCCAGCACAGATACC.

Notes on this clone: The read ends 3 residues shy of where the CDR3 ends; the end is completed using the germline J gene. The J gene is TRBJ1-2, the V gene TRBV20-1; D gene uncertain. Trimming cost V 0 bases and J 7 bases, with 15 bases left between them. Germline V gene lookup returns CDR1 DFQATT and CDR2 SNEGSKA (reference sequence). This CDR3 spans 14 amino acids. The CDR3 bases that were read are TGCAGTGCTAGAGATCCTTCGGAGGGTCTTGGC. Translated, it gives CSARDPSEGLG. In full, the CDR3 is CSARDPSEGLGYTF.

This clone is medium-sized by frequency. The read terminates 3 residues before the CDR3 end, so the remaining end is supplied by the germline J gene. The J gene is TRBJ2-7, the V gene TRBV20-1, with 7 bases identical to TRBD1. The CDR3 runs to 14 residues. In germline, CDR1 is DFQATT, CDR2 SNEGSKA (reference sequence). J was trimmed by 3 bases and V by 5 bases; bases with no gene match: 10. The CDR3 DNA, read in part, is TGCAGTGCTTCCCTAGGGACAGACTACTACGAG. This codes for CSASLGTDYYE. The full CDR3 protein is CSASLGTDYYEQYF.